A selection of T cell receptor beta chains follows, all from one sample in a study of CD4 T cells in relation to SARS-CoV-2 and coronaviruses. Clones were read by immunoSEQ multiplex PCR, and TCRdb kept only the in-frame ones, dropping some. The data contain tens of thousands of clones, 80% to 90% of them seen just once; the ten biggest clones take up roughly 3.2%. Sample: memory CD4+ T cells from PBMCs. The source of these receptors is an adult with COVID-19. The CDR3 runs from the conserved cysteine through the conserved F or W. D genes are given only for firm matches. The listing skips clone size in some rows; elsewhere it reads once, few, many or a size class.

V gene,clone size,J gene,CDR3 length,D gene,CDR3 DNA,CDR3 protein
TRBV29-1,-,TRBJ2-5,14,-,TGCAGCGTTGTAGCGTCGAGGGGTGAAGAGACCCAGTACTTC,CSVVASRGEETQYF
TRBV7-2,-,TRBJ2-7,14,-,TGTGCCAGCAGCTTAGGGGGGGCCTTCTACGAGCAGTACTTC,CASSLGGAFYEQYF
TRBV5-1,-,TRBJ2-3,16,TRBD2,TGCGCCAGCAGCCCCGGGACTAGCGGGTTCACAGATACGCAGTATTTT,CASSPGTSGFTDTQYF
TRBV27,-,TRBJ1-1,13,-,TGTGCCAGCAGTTTGGGGGCAGGCGGAGAAGCTTTCTTT,CASSLGAGGEAFF
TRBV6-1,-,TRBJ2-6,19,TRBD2,TGTGCCAGCAGTGAAAGGACTAGCGGGAGGGCGGCTGGGGCCAACGTCCTGACTTTC,CASSERTSGRAAGANVLTF
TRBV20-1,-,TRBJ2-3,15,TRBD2,TGCAGTGCTAGTAGCGGCGGGGGGGCAGTAAATACGCAGTATTTT,CSASSGGGAVNTQYF
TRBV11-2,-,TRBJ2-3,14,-,TGTGCCAGCACCACTAGATCCGGCGTTGATACGCAGTATTTT,CASTTRSGVDTQYF
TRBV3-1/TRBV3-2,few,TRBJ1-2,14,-,TGTGCCAGCAGCCAACGAAAAGGAATCCCGCGCTACACCTTC,CASSQRKGIPRYTF
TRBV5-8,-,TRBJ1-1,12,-,TGTGCCAGCAGCCGAGCTCTTGCTGAAGCTTTCTTT,CASSRALAEAFF
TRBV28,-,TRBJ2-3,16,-,TGTGCCAGCAGTTTCCTCAGATCGGGCATAGTAGATACGCAGTATTTT,CASSFLRSGIVDTQYF
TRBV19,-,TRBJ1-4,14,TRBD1,TGTGCCAGTAGACAACGGGACAGGGTTGAAAAACTGTTTTTT,CASRQRDRVEKLFF
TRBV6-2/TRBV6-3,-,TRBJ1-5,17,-,TGTGCCAGCAGTTACTCGAATATCCGACATCCTAGGGAACCCCAGCATTTT,CASSYSNIRHPREPQHF